This is a list of T cell receptor beta chains from one sample in a study of blood T cell repertoires in COVID-19. The repertoire was sequenced with immunoSEQ multiplex PCR; TCRdb's copy has only in-frame clones and lacks some. The repertoire holds 150,000 to 180,000 clones, with roughly 80% as singletons. Material for sequencing was peripheral blood. The receptors stem from a woman aged 55-69 years with acute or convalescent COVID-19. Both conserved end residues are part of each CDR3. D genes are given only for firm matches. Size tells how often a clone was seen (once, few, many) or the class of an expanded clone, and some rows leave it out.

v_call: TRBV27
clone_size: once
j_call: TRBJ2-7
d_call: TRBD2
cdr3_length: 14
cdr3_aa: CATRRLASGYEQYF
cdr3_nt: TGTGCCACCCGGAGATTGGCTAGCGGATACGAGCAGTACTTC

v_call: TRBV20-1
clone_size: -
j_call: TRBJ1-2
d_call: -
cdr3_length: 14
cdr3_aa: CSASDRFISYGYTF
cdr3_nt: TGCAGTGCTAGTGACAGGTTCATCTCCTATGGCTACACCTTC

v_call: TRBV10-3
clone_size: -
j_call: TRBJ1-1
d_call: TRBD1
cdr3_length: 13
cdr3_aa: CAISEYDRGEAFF
cdr3_nt: TGTGCCATCAGTGAGTACGACAGGGGAGAAGCTTTCTTT

v_call: TRBV10-2
clone_size: -
j_call: TRBJ1-1
d_call: -
cdr3_length: 17
cdr3_aa: CASSDLPLDLSYTEAFF
cdr3_nt: TGCGCCAGCAGTGATCTTCCACTAGACTTAAGCTACACTGAAGCTTTCTTT

v_call: TRBV9
clone_size: -
j_call: TRBJ2-5
d_call: -
cdr3_length: 16
cdr3_aa: CASSVSPQSNQETQYF
cdr3_nt: TGTGCCAGCAGCGTTAGCCCCCAGTCGAACCAAGAGACCCAGTACTTC

v_call: TRBV30
clone_size: once
j_call: TRBJ2-1
d_call: TRBD2
cdr3_length: 15
cdr3_aa: CAWTSGGSLYNEQFF
cdr3_nt: TGTGCCTGGACTAGCGGGGGGTCCCTGTACAATGAGCAGTTCTTC

v_call: TRBV19
clone_size: -
j_call: TRBJ1-5
d_call: -
cdr3_length: 12
cdr3_aa: CASSIPSQPQHF
cdr3_nt: TGTGCCAGTAGTATACCGAGTCAGCCCCAGCATTTT

v_call: TRBV4-1
clone_size: -
j_call: TRBJ2-3
d_call: TRBD2
cdr3_length: 16
cdr3_aa: CASSQVSLAGGDTQYF
cdr3_nt: TGCGCCAGCAGCCAAGTTAGTCTAGCGGGGGGAGATACGCAGTATTTT

v_call: TRBV3-1/TRBV3-2
clone_size: -
j_call: TRBJ2-3
d_call: TRBD2
cdr3_length: 17
cdr3_aa: CASSTGTSGVSTDTQYF
cdr3_nt: TGTGCCAGCAGCACCGGGACTAGCGGGGTTAGCACAGATACGCAGTATTTT

v_call: TRBV7-2
clone_size: -
j_call: TRBJ1-2
d_call: -
cdr3_length: 14
cdr3_aa: CASSYLGTSYGYTF
cdr3_nt: TGTGCCAGCAGCTACCTGGGGACTTCCTATGGCTACACCTTC

v_call: TRBV19
clone_size: -
j_call: TRBJ1-5
d_call: TRBD1
cdr3_length: 15
cdr3_aa: CASSLGTVSNQPQHF
cdr3_nt: TGTGCCAGTAGTCTAGGGACAGTAAGCAATCAGCCCCAGCATTTT

v_call: TRBV28
clone_size: -
j_call: TRBJ2-4
d_call: -
cdr3_length: 14
cdr3_aa: CASSIQEAKNIQYF
cdr3_nt: TGTGCCAGCAGCATCCAGGAGGCCAAGAACATTCAGTACTTC

v_call: TRBV7-6
clone_size: hyperexpanded
j_call: TRBJ1-1
d_call: -
cdr3_length: 15
cdr3_aa: CASSLVAALGTEAFF
cdr3_nt: TGTGCCAGCAGCTTAGTTGCGGCACTTGGGACTGAAGCTTTCTTT

v_call: TRBV12-3/TRBV12-4
clone_size: -
j_call: TRBJ1-2
d_call: -
cdr3_length: 13
cdr3_aa: CASSLERGLSYTF
cdr3_nt: TGTGCCAGCAGTTTAGAGAGAGGGTTGAGCTACACCTTC

v_call: TRBV7-2
clone_size: once
j_call: TRBJ1-4
d_call: -
cdr3_length: 15
cdr3_aa: CASSLELGGNEKLFF
cdr3_nt: TGTGCCAGCAGCTTAGAACTAGGGGGTAATGAAAAACTGTTTTTT

v_call: TRBV7-9
clone_size: -
j_call: TRBJ2-7
d_call: TRBD1
cdr3_length: 16
cdr3_aa: CASRPEQGATNYEQYF
cdr3_nt: TGTGCCAGCAGACCGGAACAGGGGGCCACAAACTACGAGCAGTACTTC

v_call: TRBV28
clone_size: -
j_call: TRBJ1-2
d_call: -
cdr3_length: 14
cdr3_aa: CASSQTGKGYGYTF
cdr3_nt: TGTGCCAGCAGCCAAACAGGAAAAGGGTATGGCTACACCTTC

v_call: TRBV7-8
clone_size: few
j_call: TRBJ1-3
d_call: TRBD1
cdr3_length: 14
cdr3_aa: CASSLGQWENTIYF
cdr3_nt: TGTGCCAGCAGCTTGGGACAGTGGGAAAACACCATATATTTT

v_call: TRBV5-4
clone_size: -
j_call: TRBJ1-2
d_call: TRBD1
cdr3_length: 15
cdr3_aa: CASSLGQGANYGYTF
cdr3_nt: TGTGCCAGCAGCTTGGGACAGGGGGCCAACTATGGCTACACCTTC

v_call: TRBV5-6
clone_size: -
j_call: TRBJ2-5
d_call: -
cdr3_length: 13
cdr3_aa: CASSNNFYGTQYF
cdr3_nt: TGTGCCAGCAGTAATAACTTTTACGGGACCCAGTACTTC

v_call: TRBV7-2
clone_size: -
j_call: TRBJ1-2
d_call: -
cdr3_length: 16
cdr3_aa: CASSPSGTPLSYGYTF
cdr3_nt: TGTGCCAGCAGCCCATCCGGGACTCCCCTCAGCTATGGCTACACCTTC

v_call: TRBV25-1
clone_size: once
j_call: TRBJ2-3
d_call: -
cdr3_length: 14
cdr3_aa: CASTDSSSTDTQYF
cdr3_nt: TGTGCCAGCACCGACAGTTCTAGCACAGATACGCAGTATTTT

v_call: TRBV7-9
clone_size: -
j_call: TRBJ1-3
d_call: -
cdr3_length: 17
cdr3_aa: CASSPPGGGHSGNTIYF
cdr3_nt: TGTGCCAGCAGCCCCCCTGGGGGGGGGCACTCTGGAAACACCATATATTTT

v_call: TRBV4-1
clone_size: -
j_call: TRBJ2-5
d_call: TRBD2
cdr3_length: 17
cdr3_aa: CASSRLPERGEGETQYF
cdr3_nt: TGCGCCAGCAGCCGCCTCCCCGAGCGGGGGGAGGGAGAGACCCAGTACTTC

v_call: TRBV6-2/TRBV6-3
clone_size: -
j_call: TRBJ2-1
d_call: -
cdr3_length: 17
cdr3_aa: CASSYSGGHSSYNEQFF
cdr3_nt: TGTGCCAGCAGTTACTCGGGAGGACACAGCTCCTACAATGAGCAGTTCTTC

v_call: TRBV30
clone_size: -
j_call: TRBJ2-4
d_call: -
cdr3_length: 15
cdr3_aa: CAWSVGTLAKNIQYF
cdr3_nt: TGTGCCTGGAGTGTAGGGACACTAGCCAAAAACATTCAGTACTTC

v_call: TRBV2
clone_size: once
j_call: TRBJ1-4
d_call: TRBD1
cdr3_length: 15
cdr3_aa: CASSKEWGQTEKLFF
cdr3_nt: TGTGCCAGCAGTAAAGAATGGGGACAGACGGAAAAACTGTTTTTT

v_call: TRBV19
clone_size: many
j_call: TRBJ1-2
d_call: -
cdr3_length: 14
cdr3_aa: CASEKRGAFQGYTF
cdr3_nt: TGTGCCAGTGAAAAAAGGGGCGCCTTCCAAGGCTACACCTTC

v_call: TRBV10-2
clone_size: -
j_call: TRBJ1-5
d_call: -
cdr3_length: 14
cdr3_aa: CASREGGSNQPQHF
cdr3_nt: TGCGCCAGCAGGGAAGGGGGTAGCAATCAGCCCCAGCATTTT

v_call: TRBV19
clone_size: few
j_call: TRBJ2-5
d_call: -
cdr3_length: 13
cdr3_aa: CASRSGAQETQYF
cdr3_nt: TGTGCCAGTAGGTCAGGTGCCCAAGAGACCCAGTACTTC

v_call: TRBV6-1
clone_size: -
j_call: TRBJ1-3
d_call: -
cdr3_length: 16
cdr3_aa: CASSGQVLPPGNTIYF
cdr3_nt: TGTGCCAGCAGTGGCCAGGTCTTGCCTCCTGGAAACACCATATATTTT

v_call: TRBV5-1
clone_size: -
j_call: TRBJ1-2
d_call: TRBD1
cdr3_length: 12
cdr3_aa: CASSQGAFGYTF
cdr3_nt: TGCGCCAGCAGCCAGGGGGCTTTTGGCTACACCTTC

v_call: TRBV29-1
clone_size: -
j_call: TRBJ1-2
d_call: TRBD1
cdr3_length: 14
cdr3_aa: CSVPGTGGGYGYTF
cdr3_nt: TGCAGCGTTCCCGGGACAGGGGGCGGATATGGCTACACCTTC

v_call: TRBV19
clone_size: -
j_call: TRBJ1-2
d_call: -
cdr3_length: 14
cdr3_aa: CASSIDLPPSGYTF
cdr3_nt: TGTGCCAGTAGTATAGACCTCCCCCCCAGTGGCTACACCTTC

v_call: TRBV9
clone_size: -
j_call: TRBJ2-5
d_call: TRBD1
cdr3_length: 15
cdr3_aa: CASSVEGTGQETQYF
cdr3_nt: TGTGCCAGCAGCGTAGAGGGGACAGGGCAAGAGACCCAGTACTTC

v_call: TRBV28
clone_size: few
j_call: TRBJ2-3
d_call: TRBD2
cdr3_length: 16
cdr3_aa: CASSFLTSGQPDTQYF
cdr3_nt: TGTGCCAGCAGTTTCCTAACTAGCGGGCAGCCAGATACGCAGTATTTT

v_call: TRBV7-3
clone_size: -
j_call: TRBJ2-3
d_call: TRBD1
cdr3_length: 15
cdr3_aa: CASSLNQQGTDTQYF
cdr3_nt: TGTGCCAGCAGCTTGAACCAACAGGGGACAGATACGCAGTATTTT

v_call: TRBV10-1
clone_size: -
j_call: TRBJ2-5
d_call: -
cdr3_length: 15
cdr3_aa: CASSPAAGNQETQYF
cdr3_nt: TGCGCCAGCAGCCCAGCGGCCGGGAACCAAGAGACCCAGTACTTC

v_call: TRBV28
clone_size: -
j_call: TRBJ1-3
d_call: -
cdr3_length: 15
cdr3_aa: CASSLGAGYGNTIYF
cdr3_nt: TGTGCCAGCAGTCTGGGGGCTGGATATGGAAACACCATATATTTT

v_call: TRBV6-5
clone_size: -
j_call: TRBJ1-5
d_call: -
cdr3_length: 13
cdr3_aa: CASRREYNQPQHF
cdr3_nt: TGTGCCAGCAGGAGAGAATACAATCAGCCCCAGCATTTT

v_call: TRBV11-2
clone_size: -
j_call: TRBJ1-4
d_call: -
cdr3_length: 15
cdr3_aa: CASSSQGGYNEKLFF
cdr3_nt: TGTGCCAGCAGCTCTCAGGGAGGGTATAATGAAAAACTGTTTTTT

v_call: TRBV24-1
clone_size: -
j_call: TRBJ1-5
d_call: -
cdr3_length: 15
cdr3_aa: CATSEAGVRNQPQHF
cdr3_nt: TGTGCCACCAGTGAGGCCGGGGTCCGTAATCAGCCCCAGCATTTT

v_call: TRBV21-1
clone_size: -
j_call: TRBJ2-3
d_call: -
cdr3_length: 13
cdr3_aa: CASSPSRTDTQYF
cdr3_nt: TGTGCCAGCAGCCCCAGTCGTACAGATACGCAGTATTTT

v_call: TRBV21-1
clone_size: few
j_call: TRBJ2-1
d_call: -
cdr3_length: 17
cdr3_aa: CASSPRNGDRGGNEQFF
cdr3_nt: TGTGCCAGCAGCCCCCGGAATGGAGACAGGGGTGGTAATGAGCAGTTCTTC

v_call: TRBV7-9
clone_size: few
j_call: TRBJ2-3
d_call: TRBD2
cdr3_length: 16
cdr3_aa: CASSISGGTSTDTQYF
cdr3_nt: TGTGCCAGCAGCATTAGCGGGGGGACCTCCACAGATACGCAGTATTTT

v_call: TRBV28
clone_size: -
j_call: TRBJ1-1
d_call: -
cdr3_length: 15
cdr3_aa: CASSFRGGVWTEAFF
cdr3_nt: TGTGCCAGCAGTTTCCGGGGTGGGGTGTGGACTGAAGCTTTCTTT

v_call: TRBV27
clone_size: -
j_call: TRBJ1-5
d_call: TRBD1
cdr3_length: 13
cdr3_aa: CASSRQGSGSQHF
cdr3_nt: TGTGCCAGCAGCCGACAGGGGAGTGGGTCCCAGCATTTT

v_call: TRBV28
clone_size: -
j_call: TRBJ1-3
d_call: TRBD1
cdr3_length: 15
cdr3_aa: CASSGTGGLRNTIYF
cdr3_nt: TGTGCCAGCAGTGGTACAGGGGGATTAAGAAACACCATATATTTT

v_call: TRBV2
clone_size: -
j_call: TRBJ2-5
d_call: TRBD2
cdr3_length: 16
cdr3_aa: CASSGRTSGGVETQYF
cdr3_nt: TGTGCCAGCAGTGGCCGGACTAGCGGGGGGGTAGAGACCCAGTACTTC

v_call: TRBV28
clone_size: once
j_call: TRBJ1-2
d_call: TRBD1
cdr3_length: 13
cdr3_aa: CASSNRGRYGYTF
cdr3_nt: TGTGCCAGCAGCAACAGGGGTCGCTATGGCTACACCTTC

v_call: TRBV29-1
clone_size: -
j_call: TRBJ1-2
d_call: -
cdr3_length: 13
cdr3_aa: CSVVGRGMGGYTF
cdr3_nt: TGCAGCGTTGTAGGCAGGGGCATGGGTGGCTACACCTTC

v_call: TRBV2
clone_size: -
j_call: TRBJ1-4
d_call: TRBD1
cdr3_length: 15
cdr3_aa: CASSEMGTVNEKLFF
cdr3_nt: TGTGCCAGCAGTGAGATGGGGACAGTTAATGAAAAACTGTTTTTT

v_call: TRBV9
clone_size: -
j_call: TRBJ1-1
d_call: TRBD1
cdr3_length: 13
cdr3_aa: CASSVSGTAKAFF
cdr3_nt: TGTGCCAGCAGCGTTTCCGGGACAGCCAAAGCTTTCTTT